The clone carrying this T cell receptor (beta chain) was seen only a few times. This clone may be a read error of a much larger clone one base away. As the CDR3 is not closed by the conserved phenylalanine or tryptophan, this likely results from a read error. Time point indicated: newly diagnosed GD, antithyroid drugs for less than 3 months. PBMC-derived RNA was used for the TCR library. The data stem from a study of regulatory T cells in long-lasting Graves disease. Losses at the gene ends were 1 base for V and 8 bases for J; bases not matched to a gene: 3. This CDR3 is 13 amino acids long. The germline CDR1 and CDR2 sequences are SGHAT and FQNNGV. iRepertoire HTBI primers and Arm-PCR of CDR3 regions built TCR beta libraries. Each CDR3 protein is one row after TCRdb ran MiXCR on the multiplex PCR reads. The data hold almost 450,000 distinct CDR3 sequences, with roughly 15% observed a single time. These records were also assigned to another study, of T cells in Graves' hyperthyroidism and ophthalmopathy.

The input for sequencing was peripheral blood mononuclear cells (PBMCs), taken at new diagnosis, from a patient treated with antithyroid drugs. The clonotype comes from a woman aged 25 to 39 with Graves disease. The V and J genes are TRBV11-2 and TRBJ1-2; 8 nucleotides agree with TRBD1. The CDR3 here is CASSLGTGNGYTL. The CDR3 DNA sequence: TGTGCCAGCAGCTTAGGGACAGGGAACGGCTACACCCTC.